The next 13 T cell receptor beta chains were all read from a single sample in a study of blood T cell repertoires in COVID-19. The table came from immunoSEQ multiplex PCR; TCRdb's copy has only in-frame clones and leaves some out. This sample has around 380,000 clones; 81% occur once, and the top ten carry 1.1%. What was sequenced was peripheral blood. These receptors all stem from a human donor with acute or convalescent COVID-19. The donor label of this sample is uncertain.

The J gene is TRBJ1-5, the V gene TRBV19, with a tentative D call TRBD1 (5 bases). This CDR3 has 17 amino acids. Germline V gene lookup returns CDR1 LNHDA and CDR2 SQIVND (reference sequence). With 6 bases removed from V and 1 base from J, the gap between germline ends came to 19 bases. CDR3 nucleotide sequence: TGTGCCAGTAGAAGCAGGGATAACGGGAGGAGCAATCAGCCCCAGCATTTT. Protein sequence: CASRSRDNGRSNQPQHF.

This clone occurred a few times. The V call is TRBV3-1 (or the pseudogene TRBV3-2), the J call TRBJ1-1; 9 positions match TRBD1. Unmatched junction bases numbered 1, after V lost 3 bases and J lost 5 bases. Germline CDR1 LGHDT, CDR2 YNNKEL (reference sequence). CDR3 length equals 13 residues. CDR3 coding DNA: TGTGCCAGCAGCCAGGACAGGGGTACTGAAGCTTTCTTT. Translated, it gives CASSQDRGTEAFF.

The gene calls are TRBV13 and TRBJ2-2; 14 nucleotides agree with TRBD2. The CDR3 length is 16 residues. Looked up from germline, CDR1 is PRHDT and CDR2 is FYEKMQ (reference sequence). The junction had 5 bases not matched to a gene; V was cut back by 5 bases and J by 6 bases. In nucleotides, the CDR3 is TGTGCCAGCAGCGATAGGACTAGCGGGAGGTCCGGGGAGCTGTTTTTT. Amino acid sequence: CASSDRTSGRSGELFF.

V usage is TRBV5-4 and J usage is TRBJ1-5, with D possibly being TRBD1 (5 bases). The V end lost 4 bases, the J end lost 7 bases, and 15 bases lay between the germline ends. Germline CDR1 and CDR2: SGHNT and YYREEE (reference sequence). CDR3 size: 14 residues. The CDR3 loop reads CASSLAGGDQPQHF. The CDR3 DNA follows: TGTGCCAGCAGCCTGGCGGGGGGGGACCAGCCCCAGCATTTT.

The chain links TRBV5-1 to TRBJ2-1; D not resolved. The germline gives CDR1 SGHRS, CDR2 YFSETQ. The CDR3 length is 15 residues. The V and J ends lost 0 bases and 0 bases respectively, with 7 bases between them. For the CDR3, the DNA is TGCGCCAGCAGCTTGGGACATATCTCCTACAATGAGCAGTTCTTC. This codes for CASSLGHISYNEQFF.

This chain joins TRBV19 and TRBJ2-6, with D unclear. Trimming took off 8 bases at V and 0 bases at J, with 20 bases between the two ends. CDR1 and CDR2 from the germline V gene are LNHDA and SQIVND (reference sequence). CDR3 length: 18 residues. This CDR3 reads CASHVATPLGSGANVLTF. CDR3 in DNA: TGTGCCAGTCATGTCGCCACCCCCCTCGGCTCTGGGGCCAACGTCCTGACTTTC. Full variable domain (remainder filled in from reference TRBV19 and TRBJ2-6): DGGITQSPKYLFRKEGQNVTLSCEQNLNHDAMYWYRQDPGQGLRLIYYSQIVNDFQKGDIAEGYSVSREKKESFPLTVTSAQKNPTAFYLCASHVATPLGSGANVLTFGAGSRLTVL.

This chain joins TRBV5-1 and TRBJ2-2; D uncertain. The length of the CDR3 is 13 residues. V lost 0 bases and J lost 5, with 5 bases in between. Germline V lookup: CDR1 SGHRS, CDR2 YFSETQ. This CDR3 reads CASSLEETGELFF. The CDR3 region has the DNA TGCGCCAGCAGCTTGGAGGAGACCGGGGAGCTGTTTTTT.

This clone appeared a single time. This chain links TRBV5-1 with TRBJ1-3; D is unresolved. CDR1 is SGHRS and CDR2 is YFSETQ in the germline V gene. Deletions cut 0 bases from V and 0 bases from J, with 7 bases between. The CDR3 is 15 amino acids. The CDR3: CASSLAEASGNTIYF. As DNA, the CDR3 is TGCGCCAGCAGCTTGGCCGAGGCCTCTGGAAACACCATATATTTT.

This sequence joins TRBV11-2 and TRBJ2-7, with TRBD2 matching over 7 bases. Trimming at V came to 0 bases and at J to 2 bases, leaving 16 bases not matched to a gene. This CDR3 comprises 19 residues. Germline V lookup: CDR1 SGHAT, CDR2 FQNNGV. CDR3 in DNA: TGTGCCAGCAGCTTAGAGCGGGGCAGTAGACTAGCCTCTCCCTACGAGCAGTACTTC. This encodes CASSLERGSRLASPYEQYF.

The rearrangement uses TRBV12-3 or TRBV12-4 and TRBJ1-5; no definite D call. This CDR3 is built from 12 residues. Trimming took 3 bases from V and 7 from J, leaving 7 bases between them. In DNA form, the CDR3 reads TGTGCCAGCAGTTTTGGTAGCCAGCCCCAGCATTTT. Encoded protein: CASSFGSQPQHF.

The chain couples TRBV7-9 to TRBJ2-2; D remains ambiguous. CDR1 is SEHNR, CDR2 FQNEAQ, per germline (reference sequence). V dropped 5 bases and J dropped 6 bases, with 7 bases sitting between them. This CDR3 contains 12 residues. The CDR3 loop reads CASSRLSGELFF. The CDR3 DNA reads as TGTGCCAGCAGCCGGTTGTCCGGGGAGCTGTTTTTT.

The gene calls are TRBV19 and TRBJ1-5; possible D gene TRBD1, 5 bases. This CDR3 has 16 residues. V dropped 9 bases and J dropped 0 bases, with 18 bases sitting between them. CDR1 is LNHDA and CDR2 is SQIVND in the germline V gene (reference sequence). The DNA of the CDR3 is TGTGCCAGCAGGGCGCAGGCAGTGATTAGCAATCAGCCCCAGCATTTT. It codes for CASRAQAVISNQPQHF.

This clone occurred once. The CDR3 region is CASTRNRGAQETQYF. The DNA of the CDR3 is TGTGCCAGCACCAGGAACAGGGGCGCCCAAGAGACCCAGTACTTC. This sequence joins TRBV2 and TRBJ2-5; 7 nucleotides match TRBD1. Looked up from germline, CDR1 is SNHLY and CDR2 is FYNNEI. The CDR3 is 15 residues long. J lost 1 base, V lost 7 bases, and 9 bases had no gene match.